This T cell receptor beta chain was captured by sequencing in a study of OX40 agonist ivuxolimab in advanced cancers. About the research overall: The patients received ivuxolimab by intravenous route every 2 weeks at 0.01 to 10 mg/kg. Study-wide findings and caveats: Both CD4+ and CD8+ T cell populations in blood had undergone clonal expansion by week 6 at 0.1 to 3.0 mg/kg.

TCRdb keeps only in-frame clones here, not all; method: immunoSEQ multiplex PCR. The sample yields 35,000 to 45,000 clones, roughly 90% seen once. This clone was recorded a few times. Its antigen remains unknown. With V trimmed by 1 base and J by 5 bases, 8 bases remained unmatched. CDR1 and CDR2 from the germline V gene are SEHNR and FQNEAQ (reference sequence). The CDR3 loop spans 16 amino acids. Specimen: CD4+ or CD8+ T cells sorted from blood, collected in a trial of the OX40 agonist ivuxolimab. The sequence was collected from an adult with an advanced solid tumor such as melanoma, head and neck, liver or kidney cancer. The gene calls are TRBV7-9 and TRBJ2-3; 8 bases map to TRBD2. CDR3 sequence reads: CASSLGPRGALDTQYF. CDR3 nucleotide sequence: TGTGCCAGCAGCTTAGGCCCGCGGGGGGCGTTAGATACGCAGTATTTT.